The present T cell receptor beta chain was sequenced within a study of PD-1 blockade in classical Hodgkin lymphoma. For the study at large: On a schedule of every 2 weeks, patients received nivolumab 3 mg/kg intravenously.

Findings and limits, study-wide: Baseline diversity resembling that of newly diagnosed patients was seen in complete responders. Why the repertoires differ is still unclear, perhaps disease activity or prior therapy. TCR diversity at baseline was reported to be reduced in newly diagnosed patients relative to healthy donors.

CDR3 length equals 15 residues. Per germline, CDR1 LNHDA and CDR2 SQIVND (reference sequence). The V and J ends lost 3 bases and 3 bases, in that order; junction bases with no gene match: 8. To note about this clone: Its matching antigen is unknown.

Libraries were prepared by immunoSEQ multiplex PCR; TCRdb keeps only in-frame clonotypes and omits some of them. The data contain 150,000 or so clones, 78% of them seen just once; the ten biggest clones take up 7.5% to 9.5%. Each patient's relapse followed autologous stem cell transplantation, and brentuximab vedotin exposure varied. The V gene is TRBV19, the J gene TRBJ2-7; TRBD2 matches at 7 bases. The input for sequencing was peripheral blood mononuclear cells (PBMCs), taken before the second cycle of nivolumab. The origin of this receptor is a human donor with classical Hodgkin lymphoma. The chain's CDR3 is CASSIGGLTVYEQYF. In DNA form, the CDR3 reads TGTGCCAGTAGTATCGGGGGGTTGACAGTCTACGAGCAGTACTTC.